A single sample is the source of the 9 T cell receptor beta chains below, sequenced in a study of cytomegalovirus exposure and HLA in healthy donors. The table came from immunoSEQ multiplex PCR; TCRdb's copy has only in-frame clones and leaves some out. The repertoire holds 45,000 to 70,000 clones, with 85% to 95% as singletons. Sequencing was carried out using PBMCs. The receptors stem from a woman younger than 35 in good health and CMV-seronegative.

The rearrangement links TRBV5-6 to TRBJ1-2; D is undetermined. The germline gives CDR1 SGHDT, CDR2 YYEEEE. The CDR3 runs 15 residues. The ends were cut back, 0 bases at V and 0 bases at J, with 9 bases in the middle. CDR3 residues: CASSLEATANYGYTF. CDR3 nucleotide sequence: TGTGCCAGCAGCTTGGAAGCTACGGCTAACTATGGCTACACCTTC. Drawing the rest from reference TRBV5-6 and TRBJ1-2, the complete variable domain is DAGVTQSPTHLIKTRGQQVTLRCSPKSGHDTVSWYQQALGQGPQFIFQYYEEEERQRGNFPDRFSGHQFPNYSSELNVNALLLGDSALYLCASSLEATANYGYTFGSGTRLTVV.

The CDR3 sequence is CARSLMNRDYEQYF. The DNA for the CDR3 is TGTGCCAGAAGCTTGATGAACAGAGACTACGAGCAGTACTTC. The chain couples TRBV5-3 to TRBJ2-7; D is unclear. TRBV5-3 is recorded as an ORF, its role being uncertain. This CDR3 comprises 14 residues. Trimming pared 1 base from V and 3 bases from J, leaving 11 bases between.

The chain is built from TRBV6-1 and TRBJ1-4; 9 bases map to TRBD1. Germline V gene lookup returns CDR1 MNHNS and CDR2 SASEGT. The CDR3 length is 16 residues. Germline trimming cut 3 bases from V and 1 base from J; bases unmatched to any gene: 3. The CDR3 region has the DNA TGTGCCAGCAGTGACACAGGGGGCGTAACTAATGAAAAACTGTTTTTT. Residues: CASSDTGGVTNEKLFF.

The chain uses TRBV4-1 and TRBJ1-5; no reliable D call. Germline V CDR1 and CDR2: MGHRA, YSYEKL. V lost 0 bases to trimming and J lost 6 bases, with 9 bases between them. This CDR3 contains 14 residues. CDR3 protein: CASSQDEGGQPQHF. In nucleotides, the CDR3 is TGCGCCAGCAGCCAAGACGAGGGTGGTCAGCCCCAGCATTTT.

The CDR3 region is CASSPGLAGVYEQYV. The CDR3 nucleotides are TGTGCCAGCAGCCCGGGACTAGCGGGAGTCTACGAGCAGTACGTC. The chain couples TRBV2 to TRBJ2-7; 14 nucleotides agree with TRBD2. With V trimmed by 6 bases and J by 3 bases, 4 bases remained unmatched. CDR1 and CDR2 (germline): SNHLY, FYNNEI. CDR3 size: 15 residues.

The J gene is TRBJ2-3, the V gene TRBV6-1, with D uncertain. V lost 8 bases to trimming and J lost 0 bases, with 9 bases between them. This CDR3 comprises 13 residues. Germline values: CDR1 MNHNS, CDR2 SASEGT. CDR3 in DNA: TGTGCCAGCCGACACCTCAGCACAGATACGCAGTATTTT. It codes for CASRHLSTDTQYF.

V usage is TRBV5-1 and J usage is TRBJ2-1; weak D call: TRBD1 (5 bases). V was cut by 2 bases and J by 0 bases, with 9 bases left in between. Per the germline V gene, CDR1 is SGHRS and CDR2 is YFSETQ. The CDR3 has 15 residues. The CDR3 is CASSFDSSSYNEQFF. In DNA, the CDR3 is TGCGCCAGCAGCTTCGACAGTAGCTCCTACAATGAGCAGTTCTTC. Full variable domain (missing parts from reference TRBV5-1 and TRBJ2-1): KAGVTQTPRYLIKTRGQQVTLSCSPISGHRSVSWYQQTPGQGLQFLFEYFSETQRNKGNFPGRFSGRQFSNSRSEMNVSTLELGDSALYLCASSFDSSSYNEQFFGPGTRLTVL.

CDR3 residues: CASSGGLAKFSEQFF. The CDR3, as DNA: TGTGCCAGCAGCGGGGGACTAGCGAAGTTCAGTGAGCAGTTCTTC. V gene TRBV2 combines with J gene TRBJ2-1, with 10 bases aligning to TRBD2. The germline V gene has CDR1 SNHLY and CDR2 FYNNEI. This CDR3 comprises 15 residues. V lost 6 bases, J lost 9 bases, and 11 bases stayed unmatched.

The chain carries TRBV27 and TRBJ2-1; a weak D match, TRBD1 (6 bases). The CDR3 sequence is 16 residues long. V was trimmed by 3 bases and J by 2 bases, leaving 14 bases between them. Looked up from germline, CDR1 is MNHEY and CDR2 is SMNVEV (reference sequence). The chain's CDR3 is CASSFLTGQTYNEQFF. CDR3 DNA sequence: TGTGCCAGCAGTTTCCTCACCGGACAGACCTACAATGAGCAGTTCTTC.